This is a list of T cell receptor beta chains from one sample in a study of early T cells in non-severe SARS-CoV-2 infection. TCRdb used MiXCR to reprocess the 5' RACE reads, holding one entry per CDR3 protein. The sample lists roughly 68,000 distinct CDR3 sequences, less than 5% occurring once. What was sequenced was whole blood. The origin of the receptors is an adult who was a healthcare worker with PCR-confirmed SARS-CoV-2 infection or an uninfected control (not recorded which). Each CDR3 is given with its conserved first and last residue. D genes are given only for firm matches. Expanded clones are given a class, and other clones once, few, many or no size at all.

abundance,j_gene,v_gene,d_gene,CDR3aa,CDR3nt
few,TRBJ2-2,TRBV12-3/TRBV12-4,.,CASSFGVAGELFF,TGTGCCAGCAGTTTTGGGGTAGCCGGGGAGCTGTTTTTT
many,TRBJ2-7,TRBV2,.,CASSRGATYEQYF,TGTGCCAGCTCCAGGGGGGCGACCTACGAGCAGTACTTC
many,TRBJ1-1,TRBV20-1,.,CSAREGGTEAFF,TGCAGTGCTAGAGAGGGGGGTACTGAAGCTTTCTTT
.,TRBJ1-2,TRBV19,.,CASKFAAAANYGYTF,TGTGCCAGTAAATTCGCGGCGGCGGCTAACTATGGCTACACCTTC
many,TRBJ2-3,TRBV5-4,.,CASSTGGVGGADTQYF,TGTGCCAGCAGCACCGGTGGGGTCGGGGGCGCAGATACGCAGTATTTT
.,TRBJ2-5,TRBV10-1,.,CASSGNQETQYF,TGCGCCAGCAGTGGAAACCAAGAGACCCAGTACTTC
few,TRBJ1-2,TRBV14,.,CASSPTTGSWHGYTF,TGTGCCAGCAGCCCCACCACGGGGTCATGGCATGGCTACACCTTC
few,TRBJ2-1,TRBV7-9,TRBD2,CASSLSGKSYNEQFF,TGTGCCAGCAGCCTCAGCGGGAAGAGCTACAATGAGCAGTTCTTC
few,TRBJ2-1,TRBV4-2,.,CASSQDHSRDPTNEQFF,TGTGCCAGCAGCCAAGACCATAGTAGGGATCCAACCAATGAGCAGTTCTTC
few,TRBJ2-3,TRBV18,.,CASSLRTDTQYF,TGTGCCAGCTCACTTCGCACAGATACGCAGTATTTT
many,TRBJ1-2,TRBV25-1,.,CASSIGHSYGYTF,TGTGCCAGCAGTATCGGGCACAGCTATGGCTACACCTTC
medium-sized,TRBJ2-2,TRBV9,.,CASRSSGASYGELFF,TGTGCCAGCAGATCCTCCGGAGCGTCTTACGGGGAGCTGTTTTTT
.,TRBJ2-7,TRBV27,.,CAAAGVGGGSYEQYF,TGTGCCGCGGCCGGAGTCGGGGGAGGCTCCTACGAGCAGTACTTC
many,TRBJ2-7,TRBV20-1,.,CSARDGSQLDEQYF,TGCAGTGCTAGAGATGGGAGTCAACTAGACGAGCAGTACTTC
many,TRBJ2-1,TRBV7-9,.,CASSHYLDEQFF,TGTGCCAGCAGCCACTATCTGGATGAGCAGTTCTTC
many,TRBJ1-1,TRBV29-1,.,CSAANFGTAFF,TGCAGCGCAGCGAACTTCGGGACGGCTTTCTTT
many,TRBJ2-2,TRBV7-3,.,CASSLVPSSGELFF,TGTGCCAGCAGCTTAGTACCGTCCAGCGGGGAGCTGTTTTTT
many,TRBJ2-7,TRBV20-1,.,CSARTDSYEQYF,TGCAGTGCTCGGACGGACTCCTACGAGCAGTACTTC
many,TRBJ1-4,TRBV3-1,TRBD1,CASSDRGLREKLFF,TGTGCCAGCAGCGACAGGGGGCTACGGGAAAAACTGTTTTTT
.,TRBJ2-1,TRBV20-1,TRBD2,CSARDPGLAGLWQFF,TGCAGTGCTAGAGACCCGGGACTAGCGGGATTGTGGCAGTTCTTC
many,TRBJ1-2,TRBV19,.,CATGDLTGGYGYTF,TGTGCCACAGGGGACCTCACGGGAGGTTATGGCTACACCTTC
few,TRBJ2-7,TRBV21-1,.,CASSGEDYEQYF,TGTGCCAGCAGCGGGGAAGATTATGAGCAGTACTTC
few,TRBJ2-1,TRBV7-9,.,CASSWSEHEQFF,TGTGCCAGCAGTTGGAGCGAGCATGAGCAGTTCTTC
many,TRBJ2-1,TRBV7-2,.,CASSYLGPDLGAEQFF,TGTGCCAGCAGCTACCTTGGGCCCGACCTGGGTGCTGAGCAGTTCTTC
.,TRBJ2-2,TRBV29-1,TRBD1,CSGQGTGELFF,TGCAGTGGACAGGGAACCGGGGAGCTGTTTTTT
many,TRBJ2-1,TRBV3-2,.,CAICSGRVNEQFF,TGTGCCATCTGTAGCGGGAGGGTAAATGAGCAGTTCTTC
many,TRBJ2-3,TRBV6-2/TRBV6-3,.,CASSDPMGGPITDTQYF,TGTGCCAGCAGTGACCCCATGGGTGGGCCTATCACAGATACGCAGTATTTT
.,TRBJ2-3,TRBV2,.,CASSERAPESTQYF,TGTGCCAGCAGTGAACGGGCGCCAGAATCTACGCAGTATTTT
many,TRBJ2-2,TRBV18,TRBD1,CASSPTGANTGELFF,TGTGCCAGCTCACCGACAGGGGCGAACACCGGGGAGCTGTTTTTT
many,TRBJ2-7,TRBV5-6,TRBD2,CASRTTSGSEQYF,TGTGCCAGCAGAACCACTAGCGGGAGCGAGCAGTACTTC
many,TRBJ1-4,TRBV29-1,.,CSAFQYSGEKLFF,TGCAGCGCCTTCCAATATAGTGGTGAAAAACTGTTTTTT
.,TRBJ2-3,TRBV3-1,.,CASSQGSRSDTQYF,TGTGCCAGCAGCCAAGGGTCCAGATCAGATACGCAGTATTTT
.,TRBJ2-5,TRBV6-4,.,CASSPSETQYF,TGTGCCAGCAGTCCCTCGGAGACCCAGTACTTC
many,TRBJ2-1,TRBV5-1,.,CASSLSPSSYNEQFF,TGCGCCAGCAGCTTGTCCCCGAGCTCCTACAATGAGCAGTTCTTC
many,TRBJ1-4,TRBV3-1,.,CASSPTMTAPLPTNEKLFF,TGTGCCAGCAGCCCTACCATGACAGCCCCTCTGCCAACTAATGAAAAACTGTTTTTT
many,TRBJ1-1,TRBV5-1,.,CASSLTGEAFF,TGCGCCAGCAGCTTGACAGGGGAAGCTTTCTTT
many,TRBJ2-2,TRBV12-3/TRBV12-4,TRBD1,CASRTGGAGTGELFF,TGTGCCAGCAGGACAGGGGGCGCGGGCACCGGGGAGCTGTTTTTT
few,TRBJ1-5,TRBV12-3/TRBV12-4,.,CASTPQPHQPQHF,TGTGCCAGCACCCCCCAGCCCCATCAGCCCCAGCATTTT
few,TRBJ2-7,TRBV12-3/TRBV12-4,.,CASSLSRGYSSYEQYF,TGTGCCAGCAGTTTATCCCGGGGCTACAGCTCCTACGAGCAGTACTTC
many,TRBJ1-5,TRBV29-1,.,CSVGEQRSNQPQHF,TGCAGCGTTGGGGAGCAGAGGAGCAATCAGCCCCAGCATTTT
few,TRBJ2-1,TRBV11-2,.,CASSLDFTAVYNEQFF,TGTGCCAGCAGCTTAGATTTCACGGCCGTCTACAATGAGCAGTTCTTC
few,TRBJ2-1,TRBV14,.,CASSQEVGGQTYNEQFF,TGTGCCAGCAGCCAAGAAGTAGGTGGACAGACCTACAATGAGCAGTTCTTC
few,TRBJ2-7,TRBV6-5,.,CASSYSWRGTYEQYF,TGTGCCAGCAGTTACTCGTGGCGCGGTACCTACGAGCAGTACTTC
few,TRBJ2-1,TRBV4-1,TRBD2,CASSQALAGAYNEQFF,TGCGCCAGCAGCCAAGCTCTAGCGGGAGCTTACAATGAGCAGTTCTTC
.,TRBJ1-5,TRBV7-2,.,CASSQSGVSNQPQHF,TGTGCCAGCAGCCAGTCAGGGGTTAGCAATCAGCCCCAGCATTTT
.,TRBJ1-1,TRBV12-3/TRBV12-4,.,CASSLRDLPNTEAFF,TGTGCCAGCAGTTTACGGGACCTCCCGAACACTGAAGCTTTCTTT
many,TRBJ2-3,TRBV5-6,.,CASSSLRGATDTQYF,TGTGCCAGCAGCTCCCTCCGGGGAGCCACAGATACGCAGTATTTT
.,TRBJ2-1,TRBV3-1,.,CASSQEDSQGVYNEQFF,TGTGCCAGCAGCCAAGAAGATAGTCAAGGAGTTTACAATGAGCAGTTCTTC
.,TRBJ2-5,TRBV5-1,.,CASSFTGTTQETQYF,TGCGCCAGCAGCTTTACAGGGACAACGCAAGAGACCCAGTACTTC
many,TRBJ2-3,TRBV18,TRBD2,CASSPPGTSGTDTQYF,TGTGCCAGCTCACCACCCGGGACTAGCGGCACAGATACGCAGTATTTT
many,TRBJ2-5,TRBV7-2,TRBD2,CASSLYAGEGQTQYF,TGTGCCAGCAGCTTATATGCGGGAGAGGGGCAGACCCAGTACTTC
many,TRBJ2-2,TRBV10-3,.,CAISERTDTGELFF,TGTGCCATCAGTGAAAGGACAGACACCGGGGAGCTGTTTTTT
many,TRBJ2-7,TRBV27,TRBD2,CASSWSGTSGYEQYF,TGTGCCAGCAGTTGGTCAGGGACTAGCGGGTACGAGCAGTACTTC
many,TRBJ2-7,TRBV13,TRBD2,CASSLGAGVPREQYF,TGTGCCAGCAGCTTAGGTGCGGGAGTTCCTCGCGAGCAGTACTTC